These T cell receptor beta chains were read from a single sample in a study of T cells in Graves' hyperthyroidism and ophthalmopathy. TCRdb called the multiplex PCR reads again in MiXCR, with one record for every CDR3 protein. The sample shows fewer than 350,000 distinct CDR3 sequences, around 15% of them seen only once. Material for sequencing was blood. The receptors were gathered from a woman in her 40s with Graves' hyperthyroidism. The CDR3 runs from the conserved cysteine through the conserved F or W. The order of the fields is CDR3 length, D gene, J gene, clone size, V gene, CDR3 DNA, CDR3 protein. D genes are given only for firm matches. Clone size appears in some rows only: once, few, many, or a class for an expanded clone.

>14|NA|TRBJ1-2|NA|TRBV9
TGTGCCAGCAGCGATAGCTACGGGGACTATGGCTACACCTTC
CASSDSYGDYGYTF
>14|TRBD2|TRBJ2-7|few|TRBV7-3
TGTGCCAGCAGCCCTAGCGGGAGGCGGGGGGAGCAGTACTTC
CASSPSGRRGEQYF
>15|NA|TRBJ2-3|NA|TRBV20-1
TGCAGTGCTAGAGCGGGGGGCCGATTCACAGATACGCAGTATTTT
CSARAGGRFTDTQYF
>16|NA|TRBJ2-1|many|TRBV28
TGTGCCAGCAGGGAAAGGGGGAGGGGGGGACTCAATGAGCAGTTCTTC
CASRERGRGGLNEQFF
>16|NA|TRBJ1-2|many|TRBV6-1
TGTGCCAGCAGCTTAGAAGAGGGAGGAGTACGCTATGGCTACACCTTC
CASSLEEGGVRYGYTF
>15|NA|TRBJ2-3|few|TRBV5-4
TGTGCCAGCAGCTTGGATGGGGTGGCGACAGATACGCAGTATTTT
CASSLDGVATDTQYF
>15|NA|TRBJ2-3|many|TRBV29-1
TGCAGCGCGGAGGGGACAGCCAACGATTTGGATACGCAGTATTTT
CSAEGTANDLDTQYF
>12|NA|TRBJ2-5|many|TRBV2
TGTGCCAGCAGTGATGCACCAGAGACCCAGTACTTC
CASSDAPETQYF
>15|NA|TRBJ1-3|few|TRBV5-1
TGCGCCAGCAGACCCCCGGGACTAGATGGAAACACCATATATTTT
CASRPPGLDGNTIYF
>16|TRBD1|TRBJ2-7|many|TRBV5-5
TGTGCCAGCAGCTTGAGTCCGGGACAGGGTTCCTACGAGCAGTACTTC
CASSLSPGQGSYEQYF
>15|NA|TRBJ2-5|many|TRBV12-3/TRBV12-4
TGTGCCAGCAGTTTATGGGACCGAGTAAGAGAGACCCAGTACTTC
CASSLWDRVRETQYF
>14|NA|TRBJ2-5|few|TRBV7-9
TGTGCCAGCAGCTTAGTCCCCGGCGGGGAGACCCAGTACTTC
CASSLVPGGETQYF
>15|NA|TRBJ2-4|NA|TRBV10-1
TGCGCCAGCAGTGAGACCCAGGGAATGGAAAACATTCAGTACTTC
CASSETQGMENIQYF
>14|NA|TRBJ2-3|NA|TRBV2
TGTGCCAGCTCGATTAAGCCATATACAGATACGCAGTATTTT
CASSIKPYTDTQYF
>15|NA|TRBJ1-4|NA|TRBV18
TGTGCCAGCTCACACCAGTCCGGAGGAGATGAAAAACTGTTTTTT
CASSHQSGGDEKLFF
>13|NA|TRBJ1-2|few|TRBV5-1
TGCGCCAGCAGCTTCGCACAGGACTATGGCTACACCTTC
CASSFAQDYGYTF
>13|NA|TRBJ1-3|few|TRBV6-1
TGTGTCTCTTCCCTCACGGTCGGAAACACCATATATTTT
CVSSLTVGNTIYF
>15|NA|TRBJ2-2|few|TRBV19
TGTGCCAGTAGTACCCTGACTCGGGGCACCGGGGAGCTGTTTTTT
CASSTLTRGTGELFF
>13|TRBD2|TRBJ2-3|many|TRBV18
TGTGCCAGCTCACTACGGGAGGCAGATACGCAGTATTTT
CASSLREADTQYF
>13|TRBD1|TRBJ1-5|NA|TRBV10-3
TGTGCCAGCTGGACAGGGGGAGGACAGCCCCAGCATTTT
CASWTGGGQPQHF
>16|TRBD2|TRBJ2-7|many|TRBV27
TGTGCCAGCAGTTTATTGGCTAGCGGGAGTATGTACGAGCAGTACTTC
CASSLLASGSMYEQYF
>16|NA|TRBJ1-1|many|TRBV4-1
TGCGCCAGCAGCCAAATAGATAGAGGGAGGGGCACTGAAGCTTTCTTT
CASSQIDRGRGTEAFF
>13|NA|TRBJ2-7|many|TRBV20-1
TGCAGTGCTCGGGTGGCGGGACCTAACGAGCAGTACTTC
CSARVAGPNEQYF
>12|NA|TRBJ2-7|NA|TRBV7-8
TGTGCCAGCAGGCATGGGACGCTCGAGCAGTACTTC
CASRHGTLEQYF
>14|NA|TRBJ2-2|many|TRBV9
TGTGCCAGCAGCGTGAAAGGCAGGGCCGGGGAGCTGTTTTTT
CASSVKGRAGELFF
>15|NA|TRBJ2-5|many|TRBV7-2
TGTGCCAGCACCCAAGGGGGGCAGGGCCTAGAGACCCAGTACTTC
CASTQGGQGLETQYF
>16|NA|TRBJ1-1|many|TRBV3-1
TGTGCCAGCAGTCCAGGGGCCGCAAATCGTATCGCTGAAGCTTTCTTT
CASSPGAANRIAEAFF
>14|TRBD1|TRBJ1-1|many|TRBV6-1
TGTGCCAGCAGTGGGGACAGGGGCTACACTGAAGCTTTCTTT
CASSGDRGYTEAFF
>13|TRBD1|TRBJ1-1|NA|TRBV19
TGTGCCAGTGACAGGGGGCCTCACACTGAAGCTTTCTTT
CASDRGPHTEAFF
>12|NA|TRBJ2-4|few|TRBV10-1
TGCGCCAGCAGTGAGGGGGTCGGCATTCAGTACTTC
CASSEGVGIQYF
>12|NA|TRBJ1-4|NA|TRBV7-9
TGTGCCAGCAGCCCCGAACTTGAAAAACTGTTTTTT
CASSPELEKLFF
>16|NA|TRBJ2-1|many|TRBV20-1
TGCAGTGCTACAGGATTCACAGCCTACTCCTACAATGAGCAGTTCTTC
CSATGFTAYSYNEQFF
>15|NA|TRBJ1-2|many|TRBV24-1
TGTGCCACCAGTGATTCCCGGGCAGGGAACTATGGCTACACCTTC
CATSDSRAGNYGYTF
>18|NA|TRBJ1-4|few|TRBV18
TGTGCCAGCTCACCAACCGACCCTGGGCTCCTATCGGGTGAAAAACTGTTTTTT
CASSPTDPGLLSGEKLFF
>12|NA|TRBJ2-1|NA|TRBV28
TGTGCCAGCAGTTATTCGGCCAATGAGCAGTTCTTC
CASSYSANEQFF
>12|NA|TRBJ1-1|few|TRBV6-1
TGTGCCAGCAAGCAGGGACACACTGAAGCTTTCTTT
CASKQGHTEAFF
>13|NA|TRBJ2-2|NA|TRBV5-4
TGTGCCAGCAGCCGGCAGGGCGCCGGGGAGCTGTTTTTT
CASSRQGAGELFF
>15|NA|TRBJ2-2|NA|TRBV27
TGTGCCAGCAGTTCAGGGCAGTCTAACACCGGGGAGCTGTTTTTT
CASSSGQSNTGELFF
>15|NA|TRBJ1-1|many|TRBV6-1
TGTGCCAGCAGTCCGACCTGGGGGTCTGACACTGAAGCTTTCTTT
CASSPTWGSDTEAFF